A selection of T cell receptor beta chains follows, all from one sample in a study of blood T cells in healthy people across ages. MiXCR was run by TCRdb on the 5' RACE reads, yielding one entry per CDR3 protein. The sample consists of about 1.8 million distinct CDR3 sequences, about 49% of them appearing once. Sequencing was carried out using blood. The source of these receptors is a woman in her thirties or forties in good health. The CDR3 runs from the conserved cysteine through the conserved F or W. The D gene is left open where the match is weak. Some rows have no size entry. The others give once, few or many, or a class for an expanded clone.

V	J	D	size	CDR3	DNA
TRBV6-5	TRBJ2-3	TRBD1	.	CASSYSGAGGRDTQYF	TGTGCCAGCAGTTACTCTGGGGCAGGGGGCAGGGATACGCAGTATTTT
TRBV4-1	TRBJ2-1	TRBD2	few	CASSQGLANEQFF	TGCGCCAGCAGCCAGGGACTAGCGAATGAGCAGTTCTTC
TRBV5-1	TRBJ1-1	.	once	CASSPGVMNAEAFF	TGCGCCAGCAGCCCAGGGGTAATGAACGCTGAAGCTTTCTTT
TRBV20-1	TRBJ2-7	.	.	CSAPPGNAYEQYF	TGCAGTGCTCCTCCCGGGAATGCCTACGAGCAGTACTTC
TRBV27	TRBJ2-6	TRBD1	few	CASSRWTGGRSGANVLTF	TGTGCCAGCAGCCGGTGGACAGGGGGCCGCTCTGGGGCCAACGTCCTGACTTTC
TRBV10-3	TRBJ2-3	.	.	CAISAQRADTQYF	TGTGCCATCAGTGCCCAGCGTGCAGATACGCAGTATTTT
TRBV20-1	TRBJ2-4	.	.	CSARDPRLAGGNIQYF	TGCAGTGCTAGAGATCCCCGATTGGCAGGTGGGAACATTCAGTACTTC
TRBV10-3	TRBJ2-3	TRBD1	.	CAISPPGTGPPDTQYF	TGTGCCATCAGCCCTCCCGGGACAGGGCCCCCAGATACGCAGTATTTT
TRBV3-1	TRBJ2-3	.	.	CAVGRGTDTQYF	TGTGCCGTCGGTAGAGGGACAGATACGCAGTATTTT
TRBV9	TRBJ2-3	TRBD2	.	CASHASTSDDMDTQYF	TGTGCCAGTCACGCCTCGACTAGCGACGATATGGATACGCAGTATTTT
TRBV4-1	TRBJ1-1	.	.	CASSGGQGTLNTEAFF	TGCGCCAGCAGCGGTGGTCAGGGAACCTTGAACACTGAAGCTTTCTTT
TRBV9	TRBJ2-3	TRBD2	few	CASSVLAGARTDTQYF	TGTGCCAGCAGCGTACTAGCGGGGGCCCGCACAGATACGCAGTATTTT
TRBV6-1	TRBJ1-4	.	.	CASRKDPLSLERKLFF	TGTGCCAGCAGAAAGGACCCTTTATCCCTTGAGCGAAAACTGTTTTTT
TRBV7-2	TRBJ2-1	.	.	CASSRSPPMGKQFF	TGTGCCAGCAGTAGATCCCCCCCAATGGGTAAGCAGTTCTTC
TRBV4-1	TRBJ2-7	TRBD1	.	CASSHGDRGREQYF	TGCGCCAGCAGCCACGGGGACAGGGGTCGCGAGCAGTACTTC
TRBV24-1	TRBJ2-5	TRBD1	.	CATSDSGGETQYF	TGTGCCACCAGTGATTCAGGGGGAGAGACCCAGTACTTC
TRBV18	TRBJ2-3	.	many	CASSPQGTDTQYF	TGTGCCAGCAGCCCGCAGGGAACAGATACGCAGTATTTT
TRBV20-1	TRBJ1-2	.	.	CSADDSYGYTF	TGCAGTGCTGATGACAGCTATGGCTACACCTTC
TRBV12-3/TRBV12-4	TRBJ2-6	.	many	CASSRNSGANVLTF	TGTGCCAGCAGTCGGAACTCTGGGGCCAACGTCCTGACTTTC
TRBV11-1	TRBJ1-5	.	.	CASSVAGGQPQHF	TGTGCCAGCAGCGTCGCAGGTGGTCAGCCCCAGCATTTT
TRBV27	TRBJ2-1	TRBD2	.	CASGGLAVYNEQFF	TGTGCCAGCGGGGGACTAGCGGTCTACAATGAGCAGTTCTTC
TRBV9	TRBJ2-3	.	few	CASSVATGLRTDTQYF	TGTGCCAGCAGCGTAGCGACTGGACTTCGCACAGATACGCAGTATTTT
TRBV6-2/TRBV6-3	TRBJ2-7	TRBD2	.	CASRTPAPGLASYEQYF	TGTGCCAGCAGAACGCCCGCACCGGGACTAGCGTCCTACGAGCAGTACTTC
TRBV10-3	TRBJ2-3	TRBD2	.	CAISEFRPSGGTDTQYF	TGTGCCATCAGTGAGTTCCGGCCTAGCGGGGGCACAGATACGCAGTATTTT
TRBV20-1	TRBJ2-7	.	few	CSGQGPSYEQYF	TGCAGCGGTCAGGGGCCCTCCTACGAGCAGTACTTC